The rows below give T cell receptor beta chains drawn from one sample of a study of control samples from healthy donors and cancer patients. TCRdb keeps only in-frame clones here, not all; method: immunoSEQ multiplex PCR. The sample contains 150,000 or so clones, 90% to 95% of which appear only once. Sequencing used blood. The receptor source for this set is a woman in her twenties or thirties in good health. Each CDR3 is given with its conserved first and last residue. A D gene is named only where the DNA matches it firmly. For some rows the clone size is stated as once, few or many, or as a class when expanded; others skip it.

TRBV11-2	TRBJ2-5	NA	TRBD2	CASSLVASGRNQETQYF	TGTGCCAGCAGCCTAGTGGCTAGCGGGAGGAACCAAGAGACCCAGTACTTC
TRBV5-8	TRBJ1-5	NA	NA	CASSLGLERDQPQHF	TGTGCCAGCAGCTTGGGCCTAGAAAGAGATCAGCCCCAGCATTTT
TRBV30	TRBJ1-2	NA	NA	CAWRGDGRDCTF	TGTGCCTGGAGGGGGGACGGTCGGGATTGCACCTTC
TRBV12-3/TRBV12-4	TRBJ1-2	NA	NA	CASTGEFNYGYTF	TGTGCCAGCACAGGGGAATTTAACTATGGCTACACCTTC
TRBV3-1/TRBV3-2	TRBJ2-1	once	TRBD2	CASSQARTSVEQFF	TGTGCCAGCAGCCAAGCCCGGACTAGCGTCGAGCAGTTCTTC
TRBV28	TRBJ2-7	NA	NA	CASSLWGNYEQYF	TGTGCCAGCAGTTTATGGGGAAACTACGAGCAGTACTTC
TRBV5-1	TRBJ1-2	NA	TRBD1	CASSALQGVFYGYTF	TGCGCCAGCAGCGCCTTACAGGGGGTATTCTATGGCTACACCTTC
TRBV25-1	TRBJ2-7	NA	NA	CASSEYVSYEQYF	TGTGCCAGCAGTGAATATGTCTCCTACGAGCAGTACTTC
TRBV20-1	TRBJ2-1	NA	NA	CSASGAGDPYSGISYNEQFF	TGCAGTGCTAGTGGGGCCGGGGACCCCTATAGCGGAATCTCCTACAATGAGCAGTTCTTC
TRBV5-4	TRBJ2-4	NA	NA	CASSMIQEEENIQYF	TGTGCCAGCAGCATGATACAGGAGGAGGAAAACATTCAGTACTTC
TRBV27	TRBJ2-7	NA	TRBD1	CASSLVGQGIYEQYF	TGTGCCAGCAGTCTCGTGGGACAGGGGATATACGAGCAGTACTTC
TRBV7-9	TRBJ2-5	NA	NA	CASRESQRSSQETQYF	TGTGCCAGCAGAGAATCCCAGAGGTCGTCCCAAGAGACCCAGTACTTC
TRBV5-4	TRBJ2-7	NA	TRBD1	CASSSLDRDVYEQYF	TGTGCCAGCAGCTCCCTAGACAGGGACGTTTACGAGCAGTACTTC
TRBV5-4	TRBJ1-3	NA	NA	CASSFGQVSGNTIYF	TGTGCCAGCAGCTTCGGGCAGGTCTCTGGAAACACCATATATTTT
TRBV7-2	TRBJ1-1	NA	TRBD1	CASSSGTVNTEAFF	TGTGCCAGCAGCTCGGGGACAGTGAACACTGAAGCTTTCTTT
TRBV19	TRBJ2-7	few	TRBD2	CASSSRGERYEQYF	TGTGCCAGTAGTTCCCGGGGGGAACGATACGAGCAGTACTTC
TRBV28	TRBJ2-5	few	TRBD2	CASSGSREVETQYF	TGTGCCAGCAGTGGTTCCCGGGAGGTAGAGACCCAGTACTTC
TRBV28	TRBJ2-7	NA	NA	CASSFRGSLSYEQYF	TGTGCCAGCAGTTTCCGGGGGAGCCTCTCCTACGAGCAGTACTTC
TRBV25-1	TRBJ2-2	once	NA	CASSEYTGELFF	TGTGCCAGCAGTGAATATACCGGGGAGCTGTTTTTT
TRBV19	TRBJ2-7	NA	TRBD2	CASSKAAGDSHEQYF	TGTGCCAGTAGTAAGGCGGCGGGAGACTCCCACGAGCAGTACTTC
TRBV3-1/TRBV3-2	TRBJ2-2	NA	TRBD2	CASSQFPRLARSTGELFF	TGTGCCAGCAGCCAATTCCCACGACTAGCGAGGAGTACCGGGGAGCTGTTTTTT
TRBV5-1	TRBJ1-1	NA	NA	CASSLAPRGTEAFF	TGCGCCAGCAGCTTGGCGCCCAGAGGGACTGAAGCTTTCTTT
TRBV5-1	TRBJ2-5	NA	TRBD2	CASRPGAGGETQYF	TGCGCCAGCAGGCCCGGGGCGGGAGGGGAGACCCAGTACTTC
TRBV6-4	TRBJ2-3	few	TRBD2	CASSAGGRSTDTQYF	TGTGCCAGCAGTGCGGGCGGGAGAAGCACAGATACGCAGTATTTT
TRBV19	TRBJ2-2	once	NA	CASSPGLSNTGELFF	TGTGCCAGTAGCCCAGGGTTATCCAACACCGGGGAGCTGTTTTTT
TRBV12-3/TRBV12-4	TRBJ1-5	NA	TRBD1	CASNGQATLPQHF	TGTGCCAGCAACGGACAGGCAACTCTACCCCAGCATTTT
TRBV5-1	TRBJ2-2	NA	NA	CASGTTNTGELFF	TGCGCCAGCGGGACGACGAACACCGGGGAGCTGTTTTTT
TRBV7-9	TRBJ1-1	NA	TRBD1	CASSSEDETGRVEAFF	TGTGCCAGCAGCTCCGAGGATGAGACAGGGCGGGTTGAAGCTTTCTTT
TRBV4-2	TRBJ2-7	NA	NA	CASSQGPGRGSEQYF	TGTGCCAGCAGCCAGGGTCCGGGCAGGGGAAGCGAGCAGTACTTC
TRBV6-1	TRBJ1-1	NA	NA	CASSETGLGTEAFF	TGTGCCAGCAGTGAAACAGGGTTGGGCACTGAAGCTTTCTTT
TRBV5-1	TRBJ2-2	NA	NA	CASSLPEEAGELFF	TGCGCCAGCAGCTTGCCTGAAGAAGCCGGGGAGCTGTTTTTT
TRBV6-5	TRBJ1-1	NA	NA	CASSYEPNTEAFF	TGTGCCAGCAGTTACGAACCGAACACTGAAGCTTTCTTT
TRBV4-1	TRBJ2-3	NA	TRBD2	CASSRRLAGGRTDTQYF	TGCGCCAGCAGCCGTAGACTAGCGGGAGGGAGGACAGATACGCAGTATTTT